The 30 T cell receptor beta chains presented below share a single source sample, sequenced in a study of T cell repertoires in cytomegalovirus infection. TCRdb re-analysed the reads in MiXCR, keeping a single row per CDR3 protein. The sample has about 740,000 distinct CDR3 sequences, 35% seen once. Sequencing input: PBMCs. These receptors were obtained from a human donor in good health (CMV status not recorded). Some clones in this sample may be carry-over from other donors' samples.

The chain recombines TRBV29-1 with TRBJ2-7, with 7 bases identical to TRBD1. Looked up from germline, CDR1 is SQVTM and CDR2 is ANQGSEA. The V and J ends lost 0 bases and 5 bases, in that order; junction bases with no gene match: 4. CDR3 length: 13 amino acids. The CDR3 DNA reads TGCAGCGTTGAAGAACACAGGGGTCACGAGCAGTACTTC. Its protein is CSVEEHRGHEQYF.

This chain links TRBV6-6 with TRBJ2-1; TRBD2 matches at 13 bases. The CDR3 spans 15 residues. Germline V gene sequence: CDR1 MNHNY, CDR2 SVGAGI (reference sequence). With V trimmed by 7 bases and J by 7 bases, 7 bases remained unmatched. CDR3: CASTGGLAGKNEQFF. The CDR3 DNA reads as TGTGCCAGCACGGGGGGACTAGCGGGAAAAAATGAGCAGTTCTTC.

This clonotype was counted a few times. V gene TRBV19 combines with J gene TRBJ1-2; possibly TRBD1 for D (6 bases). V was cut by 11 bases and J by 8 bases, with 12 bases left in between. This CDR3 contains 10 residues. CDR1 and CDR2 from the germline V gene are LNHDA and SQIVND (reference sequence). The CDR3 protein is CASKGTGYTF. The CDR3 bases are TGTGCCTCCAAAGGGACAGGCTACACCTTC.

This clonotype was seen a few times. The V call is TRBV2, the J call TRBJ2-1; 7 nucleotides agree with TRBD2. Losses at the gene ends were 7 bases for V and 8 bases for J; bases not matched to a gene: 8. The CDR3 loop spans 13 amino acids. Germline V CDR1 and CDR2: SNHLY, FYNNEI. DNA for the CDR3: TGTGCCAGCAAACCGGGACTAACCTATGAGCAGTTCTTC. It specifies CASKPGLTYEQFF. Full variable domain (outside the CDR3, taken from reference TRBV2 and TRBJ2-1): EPEVTQTPSHQVTQMGQEVILRCVPISNHLYFYWYRQILGQKVEFLVSFYNNEISEKSEIFDDQFSVERPDGSNFTLKIRSTKLEDSAMYFCASKPGLTYEQFFGPGTRLTVL.

There are a few counts of this clonotype. The chain joins TRBV7-2 to TRBJ2-2; D remains ambiguous. There are 14 residues in the CDR3. Germline CDR1 is SGHTA and CDR2 is FQGNSA. Trimming cost V 1 base and J 4 bases, with 7 bases left between them. The DNA of the CDR3 is TGTGCCAGCAGCTTAGTCAGCACCACCGGGGAGCTGTTTTTT. Its protein is CASSLVSTTGELFF.

J is TRBJ2-7 and V is TRBV10-3; D possibly matches TRBD1 or TRBD2 (5 bases each). This CDR3 has 15 amino acids. Trimming stripped 11 bases from V and 0 bases from J, with 20 bases between. Looked up from germline, CDR1 is ENHRY and CDR2 is SYGVKD. CDR3 residues: CASNPGTASSYEQYF. In DNA form, the CDR3 reads TGTGCCTCAAACCCCGGGACCGCCTCCTCCTACGAGCAGTACTTC.

The chain recombines TRBV7-2 with TRBJ2-7, with a tentative D call TRBD2 (6 bases). The CDR3 sequence is 14 residues long. Germline V gene lookup returns CDR1 SGHTA and CDR2 FQGNSA. Trimming shortened V by 4 bases and J by 2 bases, and 12 bases separated the two germline ends. CDR3 nucleotide sequence: TGTGCCAGCAGCTATAAAGGCGGGGCCTACGAGCAGTACTTC. It encodes CASSYKGGAYEQYF.

Points on this clonotype: One base away lies a much larger clone, so this may be a sequencing read error. The genes are TRBV25-1 and TRBJ2-4, with 10 positions matching TRBD1. The CDR3 extends over 15 amino acids. The V gene end was trimmed by 6 bases and the J gene end by 8 bases; junction bases not matched to a gene: 10. Per germline, CDR1 MGHDK and CDR2 SYGVNS. CDR3 coding DNA: TGTGCCAGCAGGGCCGGGACAGGGGAAGTGGACATTCAGTACTTC. Amino acids: CASRAGTGEVDIQYF.

V usage is TRBV24-1 and J usage is TRBJ2-1, with 13 bases matching TRBD2. Germline values: CDR1 KGHDR, CDR2 SFDVKD. The CDR3 consists of 16 residues. The V and J ends lost 3 bases and 9 bases, in that order; junction bases with no gene match: 7. The CDR3 reads CATSDPGTSGTGEQFF. As DNA, the CDR3 is TGTGCCACCAGTGATCCCGGGACTAGCGGGACCGGTGAGCAGTTCTTC.

The gene calls are TRBV11-2 and TRBJ2-2; D possibly corresponds to TRBD2 (6 bases). The CDR3 loop spans 15 amino acids. The germline V and J ends were trimmed by 3 bases and 5 bases, with 13 bases remaining between them. In germline, CDR1 is SGHAT, CDR2 FQNNGV. CDR3 residues: CASSFRLASTGELFF. CDR3 bases: TGTGCCAGCAGCTTTCGGCTAGCGTCGACCGGGGAGCTGTTTTTT.

The chain couples TRBV7-8 to TRBJ1-5; the match to TRBD1 covers 8 bases. The CDR3 runs to 13 residues. With 3 bases clipped from V and 6 bases from J, the junction kept 1 base outside the gene matches. Germline assignment: CDR1 SGHVS and CDR2 FQNEAQ. CDR3 region: CASSFQGAQPQHF. CDR3 coding DNA: TGTGCCAGCAGCTTTCAGGGGGCTCAGCCCCAGCATTTT.

The chain is built from TRBV7-2 and TRBJ2-1; 9 nucleotides line up with TRBD1. The CDR3 spans 21 residues. Losses at the gene ends were 5 bases for V and 0 bases for J; bases not matched to a gene: 20. Germline values: CDR1 SGHTA, CDR2 FQGNSA. The CDR3, as DNA: TGTGCCAGCAGCAATACAGGGGGCCCCCGGACTACCCTGAGCTCCTACAATGAGCAGTTCTTC. Translation: CASSNTGGPRTTLSSYNEQFF.

This sequence joins TRBV4-1 and TRBJ1-1; D remains ambiguous. V was trimmed by 3 bases and J by 7 bases, leaving 12 bases between them. There are 13 residues in the CDR3. Germline lookup yields CDR1 MGHRA and CDR2 YSYEKL. CDR3 nucleotides: TGCGCCAGCAGCCAGCGTCTCGACCTTGAAGCTTTCTTT. Residues: CASSQRLDLEAFF.

This clonotype was seen more than once but under ten times. The CDR3 loop reads CASKGTSGSEWDTQYF. In nucleotides, the CDR3 is TGTGCCAGTAAGGGAACCAGCGGGAGTGAATGGGATACGCAGTATTTT. V gene TRBV19 combines with J gene TRBJ2-3; 8 bases match TRBD2. The J segment lost 6 bases and the V segment lost 7 bases, leaving 15 bases of the junction unmatched. The length of the CDR3 is 16 residues. Per the germline V gene, CDR1 is LNHDA and CDR2 is SQIVND (reference sequence).

The chain recombines TRBV5-5 with TRBJ2-2; D remains unclear. Germline values: CDR1 SGHKS, CDR2 YYEKEE (reference sequence). The CDR3 contains 16 residues. With 5 bases removed from V and 3 bases from J, the gap between germline ends came to 17 bases. The CDR3 coding sequence is TGTGCCAGCAGAGTTCGGCAGGCCTCGGACACCGGGGAGCTGTTTTTT. Translating it yields CASRVRQASDTGELFF.

CDR3 region: CASSPRMDRVNTGELFF. DNA for the CDR3: TGTGCCAGCAGCCCTAGGATGGACAGGGTGAACACCGGGGAGCTGTTTTTT. This chain connects TRBV7-9 to TRBJ2-2; the match to TRBD1 covers 8 bases. V was pared by 5 bases and J by 1 base, with 9 bases of the junction left unmatched. The CDR3 totals 17 residues. The germline V gene has CDR1 SEHNR and CDR2 FQNEAQ (reference sequence).

The rearrangement joins TRBV28 to TRBJ2-7; 8 bases match TRBD2. The CDR3 extends over 14 amino acids. The ends lost 6 bases at V and 3 bases at J; junction bases unmatched: 7. CDR1 and CDR2 from the germline V gene are MDHEN and SYDVKM. The CDR3 reads CASRGSGGYYEQYF. In DNA form, the CDR3 reads TGTGCCAGCAGGGGAAGCGGGGGCTACTACGAGCAGTACTTC.

The rearrangement uses TRBV10-3 and TRBJ2-3, with D unclear. V was clipped by 8 bases and J by 2 bases, with 11 bases between them. Germline V gene lookup returns CDR1 ENHRY and CDR2 SYGVKD. The CDR3 covers 13 residues. CDR3 residues: CAILHPDTDTQYF. The CDR3 DNA reads TGTGCCATCCTACATCCGGACACAGATACGCAGTATTTT.

This clonotype was counted between two and nine times. The rearrangement links TRBV28 to TRBJ1-1, with D possibly being TRBD1 (6 bases). Germline V CDR1 and CDR2: MDHEN, SYDVKM. This CDR3 comprises 13 residues. V dropped 7 bases and J dropped 5 bases, with 14 bases sitting between them. The CDR3 DNA is TGTGCCAGCACCTTACAGGGTGGAACTGAAGCTTTCTTT. The encoded protein is CASTLQGGTEAFF.

The V and J genes are TRBV2 and TRBJ1-5, with TRBD1 identical over 11 bases. Germline V gives CDR1 SNHLY, CDR2 FYNNEI. This CDR3 spans 15 amino acids. Trimming took 6 bases from V and 4 from J; bases not matched to a gene: 5. This CDR3 is CASRARDRGNQPQHF. CDR3 nucleotide sequence: TGTGCCAGCAGGGCCCGGGACAGGGGGAATCAGCCCCAGCATTTT.

The rearrangement uses TRBV7-2 and TRBJ2-1; 7 positions agree with TRBD2. CDR1 SGHTA and CDR2 FQGNSA come from the germline V gene. The junction had 6 bases not matched to a gene; V was cut back by 4 bases and J by 3 bases. The CDR3 is 15 residues long. CDR3: CASSSRGVVYNEQFF. The CDR3 nucleotides are TGTGCCAGCAGCTCCCGGGGGGTAGTCTACAATGAGCAGTTCTTC. Supplemented by reference TRBV7-2 and TRBJ2-1, the full variable domain reads GAGVSQSPSNKVTEKGKDVELRCDPISGHTALYWYRQSLGQGLEFLIYFQGNSAPDKSGLPSDRFSAERTGGSVSTLTIQRTQQEDSAVYLCASSSRGVVYNEQFFGPGTRLTVL.

The J gene is TRBJ2-5, the V gene TRBV20-1; TRBD2 matches 7 bases. The CDR3 is 16 residues long. The V and J ends lost 6 bases and 2 bases, in that order; junction bases with no gene match: 15. The germline CDR1 and CDR2 sequences are DFQATT and SNEGSKA (reference sequence). CDR3 in DNA: TGCAGTGCCCCCAAGGGGCGGCGGGGACTACAAGAGACCCAGTACTTC. As protein: CSAPKGRRGLQETQYF.

This clonotype was found a few times. This chain uses TRBV5-4 with TRBJ2-1; 7 bases agree with TRBD1. Germline V gene lookup returns CDR1 SGHNT and CDR2 YYREEE (reference sequence). With V trimmed by 3 bases and J by 8 bases, 5 bases remained unmatched. The CDR3 extends over 13 amino acids. The CDR3 region is CASSSDRVDEQFF. CDR3 DNA sequence: TGTGCCAGCAGCTCCGACAGGGTTGATGAGCAGTTCTTC.

This chain connects TRBV4-3 to TRBJ1-1; perhaps TRBD1 as D (5 bases). The CDR3 extends over 15 amino acids. The V gene lost 4 bases and the J gene lost 1 base, with 13 bases spanning the gap. Germline V gene lookup returns CDR1 LGHNA and CDR2 YSLEER. CDR3: CASSRMGRRNTEAFF. CDR3 sequence (DNA): TGCGCCAGCAGCCGGATGGGACGGAGGAACACTGAAGCTTTCTTT.

The chain combines TRBV6-2 or TRBV6-3 with TRBJ2-1; 10 bases fit TRBD1. Germline V gene lookup returns CDR1 MNHEY and CDR2 SVGEGT. The CDR3 has 14 amino acids. The J segment lost 9 bases and the V segment lost 5 bases, leaving 7 bases of the junction unmatched. CDR3 protein: CASSQQGQGIEQFF. The CDR3 nucleotides are TGTGCCAGCAGTCAACAGGGACAGGGGATTGAGCAGTTCTTC.

The sample holds a few counts of this clonotype. V and J are TRBV4-2 and TRBJ2-7; TRBD2 aligns across 14 bases. After removal of 3 bases from V and 5 bases from J, the junction contained 6 bases not matched to a gene. In germline, CDR1 is LGHNA, CDR2 YNFKEQ. The CDR3 totals 16 residues. This CDR3 is CASSHPGTSGSNEQYF. Here the CDR3 DNA reads TGTGCCAGCAGCCACCCCGGGACTAGCGGGAGCAACGAGCAGTACTTC.

The J gene is TRBJ2-2, the V gene TRBV7-3; TRBD2 might be the D (6 bases). The CDR3 has 13 residues. V shed 5 bases and J shed 7 bases, with 11 bases lying between them. Germline lookup yields CDR1 SGHTA and CDR2 FQGTGA. CDR3 DNA sequence: TGTGCCAGCAGCGTGGGGGGAATCGGGGAGCTGTTTTTT. Its translation: CASSVGGIGELFF.

The V and J genes are TRBV24-1 and TRBJ1-5; maybe TRBD1 (5 bases). CDR3 length: 17 amino acids. Germline loops: CDR1 KGHDR, CDR2 SFDVKD. V dropped 2 bases and J dropped 0 bases, with 13 bases sitting between them. Here the CDR3 reads CATSDSSRAYSNQPQHF. In nucleotides, the CDR3 is TGTGCCACCAGTGATTCGTCCAGGGCCTATAGCAATCAGCCCCAGCATTTT.

The chain has TRBV10-3 and TRBJ1-1; no reliable D call. Trimming pared 0 bases from V and 4 bases from J, leaving 9 bases between. CDR3 length: 14 amino acids. CDR1 ENHRY and CDR2 SYGVKD come from the germline V gene. CDR3 loop: CAISESGFGTEAFF. CDR3 nucleotides: TGTGCCATCAGTGAGTCAGGGTTCGGCACTGAAGCTTTCTTT.

The J gene is TRBJ2-1, the V gene TRBV10-3; 9 bases align to TRBD2. The germline CDR1 and CDR2 sequences are ENHRY and SYGVKD. CDR3 length equals 14 residues. With 8 bases clipped from V and 7 bases from J, the junction kept 9 bases outside the gene matches. CDR3 region: CAIGRAGGNNEQFF. The CDR3 DNA follows: TGTGCCATCGGACGCGCGGGGGGGAATAATGAGCAGTTCTTC.